This T cell receptor (beta chain) was observed in a study of T cell responses to AZD1222 COVID-19 vaccine. The ends lost 1 base at V and 11 bases at J; junction bases unmatched: 1. The V gene's germline CDR1 is SGHNT and CDR2 YYREEE (reference sequence). There are 12 residues in the CDR3. Only in-frame clones appear in the TCRdb table, and some are missing; sequencing was by immunoSEQ multiplex PCR. The sample lists roughly 120,000 clones, 88% seen once, with 4% to 4.5% in the top ten. Findings and limits, study-wide: The donors showed a predominance of white British ancestry and of females, with possible underestimation of clonal diversity.

Of note for this clone: Its antigen is not identified.

V usage is TRBV5-4 and J usage is TRBJ2-2, with TRBD2 matching over 8 bases. The TCR originated in an adult in good health. Specimen: peripheral blood, collected on day 0 of AZD1222 vaccination. CDR3 region: CASSLSGGELFF. CDR3 sequence (DNA): TGTGCCAGCAGCTTGAGCGGGGGCGAGCTGTTTTTT.